This T cell receptor beta chain appears in the sequencing data of a study of shared clonotypes between healthy human individuals. The table came from immunoSEQ multiplex PCR; TCRdb's copy has only in-frame clones and leaves some out. The sample holds approximately 1,500,000 clones; around 95% are singletons and the top ten take roughly 1.2%. Trimming cost V 3 bases and J 2 bases, with 5 bases left between them. There are 11 residues in the CDR3. Germline loops: CDR1 SQVTM, CDR2 ANQGSEA. The donors, all of them Caucasian adults, lived in Nashville, Tennessee. Partitioning of CD4+ cells yielded a CD45RA+ naive subset and a CD45RA-negative memory subset.

The V call is TRBV29-1, the J call TRBJ2-7; D not certain. The sequence was obtained from a man aged 30-40 years in good health. The sequencing input was naive CD4+ T cells sorted from blood. Documented subset: CD45RA+ positively selected. CDR3 amino acids: CSVDTAYEQYF. In DNA, the CDR3 is TGCAGCGTTGACACAGCCTACGAGCAGTACTTC.